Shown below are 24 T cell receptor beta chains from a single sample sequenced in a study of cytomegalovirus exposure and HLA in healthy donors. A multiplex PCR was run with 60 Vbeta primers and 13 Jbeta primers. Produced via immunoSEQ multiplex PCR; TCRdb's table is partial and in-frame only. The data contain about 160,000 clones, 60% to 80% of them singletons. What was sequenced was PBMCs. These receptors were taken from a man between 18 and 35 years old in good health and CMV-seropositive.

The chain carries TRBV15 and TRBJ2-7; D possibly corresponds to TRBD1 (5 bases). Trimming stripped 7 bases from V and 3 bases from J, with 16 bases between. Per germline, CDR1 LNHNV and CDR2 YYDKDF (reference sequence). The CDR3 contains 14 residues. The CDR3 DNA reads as TGTGCCACCACCATGGGTACAGGCCGCTACGAGCAGTACTTC. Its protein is CATTMGTGRYEQYF.

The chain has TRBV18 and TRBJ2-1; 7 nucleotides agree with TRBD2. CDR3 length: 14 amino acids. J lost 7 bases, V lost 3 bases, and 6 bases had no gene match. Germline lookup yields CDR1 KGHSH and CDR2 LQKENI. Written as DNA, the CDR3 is TGTGCCAGCTCACCCCGGACTAGTCAGAATGAGCAGTTCTTC. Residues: CASSPRTSQNEQFF.

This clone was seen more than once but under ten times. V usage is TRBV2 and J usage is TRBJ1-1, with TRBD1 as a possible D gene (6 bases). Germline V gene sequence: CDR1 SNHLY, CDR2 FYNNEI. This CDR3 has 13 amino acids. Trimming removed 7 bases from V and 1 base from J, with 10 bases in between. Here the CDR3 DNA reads TGTGCCAGCAAGAGGACAGAGAACACTGAAGCTTTCTTT. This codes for CASKRTENTEAFF.

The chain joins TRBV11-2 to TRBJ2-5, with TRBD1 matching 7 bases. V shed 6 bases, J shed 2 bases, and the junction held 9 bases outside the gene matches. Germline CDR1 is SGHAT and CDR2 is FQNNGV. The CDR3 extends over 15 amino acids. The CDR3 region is CASSRQGVPQETQYF. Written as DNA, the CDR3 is TGTGCCAGCAGTAGACAGGGTGTCCCACAAGAGACCCAGTACTTC.

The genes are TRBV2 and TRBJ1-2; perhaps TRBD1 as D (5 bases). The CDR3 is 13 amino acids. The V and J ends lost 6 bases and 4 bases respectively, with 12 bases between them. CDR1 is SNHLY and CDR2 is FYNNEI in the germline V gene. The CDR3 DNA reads TGTGCCAGCAGGTTACAGGAGTCCTATGGCTACACCTTC. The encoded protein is CASRLQESYGYTF.

Here the CDR3 DNA reads TGTGCCAGCAGTCCTGGACTAGCGGGAGTAACAGATACGCAGTATTTT. It yields the protein CASSPGLAGVTDTQYF. This chain links TRBV27 with TRBJ2-3; 13 bases map to TRBD2. Germline CDR1 reads MNHEY; CDR2 reads SMNVEV (reference sequence). This CDR3 contains 16 residues. Trimming took 5 bases from V and 3 from J; bases not matched to a gene: 5.

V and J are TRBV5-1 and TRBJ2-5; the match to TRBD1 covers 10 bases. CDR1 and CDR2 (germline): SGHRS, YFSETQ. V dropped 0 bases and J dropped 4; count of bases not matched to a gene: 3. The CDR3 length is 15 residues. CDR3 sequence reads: CASSLVGTGVETQYF. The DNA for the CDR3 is TGCGCCAGCAGCTTGGTGGGGACAGGGGTAGAGACCCAGTACTTC.

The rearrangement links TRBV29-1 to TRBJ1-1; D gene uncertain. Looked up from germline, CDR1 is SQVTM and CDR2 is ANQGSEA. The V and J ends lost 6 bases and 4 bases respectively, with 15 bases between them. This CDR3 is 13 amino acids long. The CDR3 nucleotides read TGCAGCGTGGAGGGCGGCAGGCGCACTGAAGCTTTCTTT. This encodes CSVEGGRRTEAFF.

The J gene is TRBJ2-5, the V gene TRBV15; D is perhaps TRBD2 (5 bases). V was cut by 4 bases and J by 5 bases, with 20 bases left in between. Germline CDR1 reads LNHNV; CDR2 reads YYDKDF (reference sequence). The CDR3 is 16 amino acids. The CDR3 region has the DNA TGTGCCACCAGCATAAAACTAGGAGCCCTGGGGGAGACCCAGTACTTC. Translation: CATSIKLGALGETQYF.

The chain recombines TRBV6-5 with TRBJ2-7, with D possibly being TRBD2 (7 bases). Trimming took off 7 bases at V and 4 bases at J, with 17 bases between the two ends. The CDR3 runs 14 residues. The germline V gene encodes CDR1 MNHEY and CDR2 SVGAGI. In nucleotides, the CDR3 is TGTGCCAGCACCCTCGAGGGGGGGTCGTACGAGCAGTACTTC. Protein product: CASTLEGGSYEQYF.

The CDR3 DNA reads TGCGCCAGCAGCATGACTAGCGTCAGAGTAGATACGCAGTATTTT. Residues: CASSMTSVRVDTQYF. V and J are TRBV5-1 and TRBJ2-3; 8 bases are a match to TRBD2. The V segment lost 4 bases and the J segment 5 bases; nucleotides outside the gene matches: 9. This CDR3 spans 15 amino acids. Germline V gene sequence: CDR1 SGHRS, CDR2 YFSETQ.

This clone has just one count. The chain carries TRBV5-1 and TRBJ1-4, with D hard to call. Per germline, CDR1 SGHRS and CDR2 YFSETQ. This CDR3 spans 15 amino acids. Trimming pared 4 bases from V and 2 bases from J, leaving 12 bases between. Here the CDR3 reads CASSEMGSTNEKLFF. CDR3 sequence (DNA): TGCGCCAGCAGCGAGATGGGGAGCACTAATGAAAAACTGTTTTTT.

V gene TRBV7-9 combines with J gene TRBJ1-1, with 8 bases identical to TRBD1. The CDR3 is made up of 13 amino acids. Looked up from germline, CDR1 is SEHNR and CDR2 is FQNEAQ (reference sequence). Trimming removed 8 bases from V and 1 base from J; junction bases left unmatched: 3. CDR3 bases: TGTGCCAGCCGGGGGACAGGGAACACTGAAGCTTTCTTT. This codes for CASRGTGNTEAFF.

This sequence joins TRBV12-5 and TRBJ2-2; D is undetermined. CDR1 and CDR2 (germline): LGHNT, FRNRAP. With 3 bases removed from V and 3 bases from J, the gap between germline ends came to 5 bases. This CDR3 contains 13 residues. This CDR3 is CASGFLDTGELFF. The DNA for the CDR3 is TGTGCTAGTGGTTTCCTTGACACCGGGGAGCTGTTTTTT.

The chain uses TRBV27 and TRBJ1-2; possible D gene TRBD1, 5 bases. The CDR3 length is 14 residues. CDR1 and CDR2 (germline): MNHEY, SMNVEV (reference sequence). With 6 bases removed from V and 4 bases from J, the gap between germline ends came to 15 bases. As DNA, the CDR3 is TGTGCCAGCAGGTGGGGGGGTTATGGCTATGGCTACACCTTC. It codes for CASRWGGYGYGYTF.

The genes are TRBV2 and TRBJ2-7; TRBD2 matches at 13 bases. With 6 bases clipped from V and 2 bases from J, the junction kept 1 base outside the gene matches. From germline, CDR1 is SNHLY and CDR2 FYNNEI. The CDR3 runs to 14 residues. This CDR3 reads CASSGLAGAYEQYF. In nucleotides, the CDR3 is TGTGCCAGCAGCGGACTAGCGGGAGCCTACGAGCAGTACTTC. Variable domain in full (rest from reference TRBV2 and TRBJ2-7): EPEVTQTPSHQVTQMGQEVILRCVPISNHLYFYWYRQILGQKVEFLVSFYNNEISEKSEIFDDQFSVERPDGSNFTLKIRSTKLEDSAMYFCASSGLAGAYEQYFGPGTRLTVT.

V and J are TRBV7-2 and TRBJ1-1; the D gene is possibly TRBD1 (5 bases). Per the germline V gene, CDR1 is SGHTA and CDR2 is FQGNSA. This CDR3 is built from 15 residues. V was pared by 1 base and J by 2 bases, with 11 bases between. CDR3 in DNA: TGTGCCAGCAGCTTAGAGGGCAGGGTTAACACTGAAGCTTTCTTT. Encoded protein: CASSLEGRVNTEAFF.

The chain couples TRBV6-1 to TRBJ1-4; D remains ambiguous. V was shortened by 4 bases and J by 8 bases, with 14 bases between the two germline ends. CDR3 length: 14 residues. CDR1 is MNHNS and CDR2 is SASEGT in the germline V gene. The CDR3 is CASSVQWAREKLFF. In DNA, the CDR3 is TGTGCCAGCAGTGTACAGTGGGCGCGAGAAAAACTGTTTTTT.

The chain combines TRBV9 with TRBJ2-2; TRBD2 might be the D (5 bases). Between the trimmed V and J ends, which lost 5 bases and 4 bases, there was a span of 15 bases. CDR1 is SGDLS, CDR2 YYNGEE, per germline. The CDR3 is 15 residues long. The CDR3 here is CASRRDGGPTGELFF. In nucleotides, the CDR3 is TGTGCCAGCAGAAGGGATGGAGGACCCACCGGGGAGCTGTTTTTT.

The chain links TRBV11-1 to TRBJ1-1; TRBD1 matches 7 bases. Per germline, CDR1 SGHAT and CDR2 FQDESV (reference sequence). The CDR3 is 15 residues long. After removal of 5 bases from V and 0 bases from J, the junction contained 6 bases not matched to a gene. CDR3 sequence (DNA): TGTGCCAGCAGCAGCGGAGACAGGGTGAACACTGAAGCTTTCTTT. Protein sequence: CASSSGDRVNTEAFF.

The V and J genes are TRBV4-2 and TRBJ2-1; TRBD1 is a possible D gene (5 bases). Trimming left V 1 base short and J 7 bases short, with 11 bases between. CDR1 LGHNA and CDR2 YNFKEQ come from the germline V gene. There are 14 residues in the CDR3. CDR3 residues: CASSQALGRNEQFF. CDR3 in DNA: TGTGCCAGCAGCCAAGCGTTGGGGCGGAATGAGCAGTTCTTC.

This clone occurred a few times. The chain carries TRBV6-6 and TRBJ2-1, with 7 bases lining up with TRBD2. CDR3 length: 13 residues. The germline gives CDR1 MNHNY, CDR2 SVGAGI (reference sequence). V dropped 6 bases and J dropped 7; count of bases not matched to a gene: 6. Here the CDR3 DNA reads TGTGCCAGCAGCCCCGGGGGAGGGAATGAGCAGTTCTTC. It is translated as CASSPGGGNEQFF.

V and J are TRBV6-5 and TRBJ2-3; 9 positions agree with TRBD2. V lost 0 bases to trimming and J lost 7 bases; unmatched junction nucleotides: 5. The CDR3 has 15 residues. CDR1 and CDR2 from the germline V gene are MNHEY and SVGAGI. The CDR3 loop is CASSYSRGGINTQYF. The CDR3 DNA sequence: TGTGCCAGCAGTTACTCGCGGGGGGGCATAAATACGCAGTATTTT.

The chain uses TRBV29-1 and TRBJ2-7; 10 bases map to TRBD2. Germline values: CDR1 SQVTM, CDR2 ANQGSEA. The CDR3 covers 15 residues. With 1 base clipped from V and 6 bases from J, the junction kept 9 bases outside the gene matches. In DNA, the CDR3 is TGCAGCGTTGAAGGGTGGGCTAGCGGGAGCGGCGAGCAGTACTTC. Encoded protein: CSVEGWASGSGEQYF.